A selection of T cell receptor beta chains follows, all from one sample in a study of T cells in Graves' hyperthyroidism and ophthalmopathy. One entry per CDR3 protein, called by TCRdb with MiXCR from the multiplex PCR reads. The sample carries roughly 710,000 distinct CDR3 sequences, over 35% recorded once. Material for sequencing was blood. The receptors originated from a woman aged 40-49 years with Graves' hyperthyroidism. Each CDR3 is given with its conserved first and last residue. The order of the fields is J gene, V gene, D gene, clone size, CDR3 protein, CDR3 DNA. A D gene is named only where the DNA matches it firmly. The size field is filled for only some rows; it gives once, few, many or a size class.

j_gene: TRBJ1-2; v_gene: TRBV7-6; d_gene: TRBD1; abundance: -; CDR3aa: CASSPGGRDGYTF; CDR3nt: TGTGCCAGCAGCCCAGGGGGACGGGATGGCTACACCTTC
j_gene: TRBJ2-1; v_gene: TRBV15; d_gene: TRBD1; abundance: -; CDR3aa: CATSRDAGGSYNEQFF; CDR3nt: TGTGCCACCAGCAGAGATGCAGGGGGCAGCTACAATGAGCAGTTCTTC
j_gene: TRBJ2-7; v_gene: TRBV10-3; d_gene: -; abundance: -; CDR3aa: CASSFCFTDITYEQYF; CDR3nt: TGTGCCAGCAGTTTCTGTTTTACGGACATTACCTACGAGCAGTACTTC
j_gene: TRBJ2-7; v_gene: TRBV5-1; d_gene: TRBD2; abundance: -; CDR3aa: CASSFPSGRSFNYEQYF; CDR3nt: TGTGCCAGCAGCTTTCCTAGCGGGAGGTCCTTTAACTACGAGCAGTACTTC
j_gene: TRBJ1-1; v_gene: TRBV7-9; d_gene: TRBD1; abundance: few; CDR3aa: CASSPGTGGPEAFF; CDR3nt: TGTGCCAGCAGCCCGGGCACAGGGGGCCCTGAAGCTTTCTTT
j_gene: TRBJ1-2; v_gene: TRBV7-9; d_gene: TRBD1; abundance: many; CDR3aa: CASSSRGDSYNRGGYTF; CDR3nt: TGTGCCAGCAGCTCGAGGGGGGACAGCTACAACAGGGGTGGCTACACCTTC
j_gene: TRBJ2-2; v_gene: TRBV5-1; d_gene: TRBD2; abundance: -; CDR3aa: CASSMGLAYTGELFF; CDR3nt: TGCGCCAGCAGCATGGGACTAGCGTACACCGGGGAGCTGTTTTTT
j_gene: TRBJ1-2; v_gene: TRBV25-1; d_gene: -; abundance: -; CDR3aa: CASSDTGKEGYTF; CDR3nt: TGTGCCAGCAGTGATACGGGGAAGGAGGGCTACACCTTC
j_gene: TRBJ1-1; v_gene: TRBV4-2; d_gene: -; abundance: -; CDR3aa: CASSQAQGSNTEAFF; CDR3nt: TGTGCCAGCAGCCAAGCCCAGGGATCTAACACTGAAGCTTTCTTT
j_gene: TRBJ2-3; v_gene: TRBV6-1; d_gene: TRBD2; abundance: -; CDR3aa: CASSPKAGGTDTQYF; CDR3nt: TGTGCCAGCAGCCCCAAGGCGGGAGGAACAGATACGCAGTATTTT
j_gene: TRBJ1-6; v_gene: TRBV7-9; d_gene: TRBD1; abundance: many; CDR3aa: CASSPTGGVNSPLHF; CDR3nt: TGTGCCAGCAGCCCCACAGGGGGCGTTAATTCACCCCTCCACTTT
j_gene: TRBJ1-2; v_gene: TRBV4-1; d_gene: -; abundance: many; CDR3aa: CASSQGKAGDYGYTF; CDR3nt: TGCGCCAGCAGCCAGGGGAAGGCGGGGGACTATGGCTACACCTTC
j_gene: TRBJ1-1; v_gene: TRBV15; d_gene: -; abundance: many; CDR3aa: CATSREGPLNTEAFF; CDR3nt: TGTGCCACCAGCAGAGAAGGTCCGTTGAACACTGAAGCTTTCTTT
j_gene: TRBJ1-4; v_gene: TRBV2; d_gene: -; abundance: -; CDR3aa: CASSEYAENEKLFF; CDR3nt: TGTGCCAGCAGTGAGTATGCTGAGAATGAAAAACTGTTTTTT
j_gene: TRBJ1-5; v_gene: TRBV25-1; d_gene: -; abundance: many; CDR3aa: CASSSGEDQPQHF; CDR3nt: TGTGCCAGCAGTTCGGGGGAGGATCAGCCCCAGCATTTT
j_gene: TRBJ1-1; v_gene: TRBV4-1; d_gene: -; abundance: few; CDR3aa: CASSQDGRAVNTEAFF; CDR3nt: TGCGCCAGCAGCCAAGATGGCAGGGCCGTGAACACTGAAGCTTTCTTT
j_gene: TRBJ1-6; v_gene: TRBV7-2; d_gene: -; abundance: many; CDR3aa: CASSPRDGNSPLHF; CDR3nt: TGTGCCAGCAGCCCCCGGGACGGGAATTCACCCCTCCACTTT